Below, 26 T cell receptor beta chains from the same sample are listed, as sequenced in a study of CD8 T cells in Susac syndrome. Reverse transcription of about 0.5 to 1 ug RNA used random hexamers. One entry per CDR3 protein results from TCRdb running MiXCR on the immunoSEQ multiplex PCR reads. The top ten hold around 0.09% of the sample, which has approximately 180,000 distinct CDR3 sequences, 90% to 97% seen once. Material: CD4+ T cells from PBMCs. These receptors originate from a human donor with multiple sclerosis.

The chain joins TRBV4-2 to TRBJ2-7; 9 bases agree with TRBD2. Germline values: CDR1 LGHNA, CDR2 YNFKEQ. The ends lost 3 bases at V and 0 bases at J; junction bases unmatched: 6. The CDR3 loop spans 16 amino acids. The CDR3 DNA reads as TGTGCCAGCAGCCAGAGGGCGGGGGGGCTCTCCTACGAGCAGTACTTC. Its translation: CASSQRAGGLSYEQYF.

The chain links TRBV2 to TRBJ2-1, with 7 bases identical to TRBD1. The trim removed 4 bases at V and 4 bases at J, leaving 4 bases unmatched. The germline gives CDR1 SNHLY, CDR2 FYNNEI. This CDR3 is built from 14 residues. The CDR3 protein is CASSGQGIYNEQFF. As DNA, the CDR3 is TGTGCCAGCAGTGGACAGGGAATTTACAATGAGCAGTTCTTC.

The V gene is TRBV28, the J gene TRBJ2-7, with 12 positions matching TRBD1. The ends lost 6 bases at V and 4 bases at J; junction bases unmatched: 10. The CDR3 covers 16 residues. Germline V gives CDR1 MDHEN, CDR2 SYDVKM. The CDR3 DNA reads TGTGCCAGCAGCCCTCCCGGGACAGGGGGCAGGTACGAGCAGTACTTC. This sequence encodes CASSPPGTGGRYEQYF.

This chain uses TRBV9 with TRBJ2-2; 11 positions match TRBD1. The CDR3 is made up of 16 amino acids. Germline values: CDR1 SGDLS, CDR2 YYNGEE. The V and J ends lost 3 bases and 4 bases, in that order; junction bases with no gene match: 5. The CDR3 reads CASSDRDRGITGELFF. DNA for the CDR3: TGTGCCAGCAGCGACCGGGACAGGGGGATCACCGGGGAGCTGTTTTTT. Supplemented by reference TRBV9 and TRBJ2-2, the full variable domain reads DSGVTQTPKHLITATGQRVTLRCSPRSGDLSVYWYQQSLDQGLQFLIQYYNGEERAKGNILERFSAQQFPDLHSELNLSSLELGDSALYFCASSDRDRGITGELFFGEGSRLTVL.

The CDR3, as DNA: TGCAGCGTATCGGGACCGAGACAAGAGACCCAGTACTTC. Protein sequence: CSVSGPRQETQYF. The chain recombines TRBV29-1 with TRBJ2-5, with D tentatively TRBD1 or TRBD2 (5 bases each). V was clipped by 6 bases and J by 2 bases, with 13 bases between them. The CDR3 loop spans 13 amino acids. Germline CDR1 SQVTM, CDR2 ANQGSEA.

The chain employs TRBV7-2 and TRBJ1-2, with TRBD1 matching 9 bases. CDR3 length: 15 amino acids. Germline assignment: CDR1 SGHTA and CDR2 FQGNSA. Unmatched junction bases numbered 12, after V lost 5 bases and J lost 8 bases. CDR3: CASSPRSGQGFGYTF. DNA for the CDR3: TGTGCCAGCAGCCCAAGGTCCGGACAGGGGTTCGGCTACACCTTC.

The CDR3, as DNA: TGCAGTGCTATGCAGGGTCTTGGCGAGCAGTACTTC. Amino acids: CSAMQGLGEQYF. The gene calls are TRBV20-1 and TRBJ2-7; the D gene is possibly TRBD1 (5 bases). There are 12 residues in the CDR3. V was pared by 4 bases and J by 6 bases, with 13 bases between. Germline CDR1 reads DFQATT; CDR2 reads SNEGSKA (reference sequence).

The chain couples TRBV30 to TRBJ1-2; 8 bases are shared with TRBD1. The CDR3 is made up of 10 amino acids. Trimming at V came to 8 bases and at J to 7 bases, leaving 3 bases not matched to a gene. The germline V gene has CDR1 GTSNPN and CDR2 SVGIG (reference sequence). CDR3 sequence (DNA): TGTGCCGGCACAGGGGGTGGCTACACCTTC. Protein: CAGTGGGYTF.

This clonotype was detected only a few times. The rearrangement uses TRBV29-1 and TRBJ2-5; D remains ambiguous. The germline gives CDR1 SQVTM, CDR2 ANQGSEA. V gave up 3 bases and J gave up 5 bases, with 13 bases separating them. CDR3 length: 13 amino acids. In nucleotides, the CDR3 is TGCAGCGTTGACCCCTCGGGCAGGGAGACCCAGTACTTC. Its translation is CSVDPSGRETQYF.

The V and J genes are TRBV7-2 and TRBJ1-1, with a possible D match to TRBD1 (5 bases). The CDR3 sequence is 14 residues long. Germline CDR1 is SGHTA and CDR2 is FQGNSA. V lost 5 bases and J 2 bases, leaving 12 bases between the germline ends. CDR3 protein: CASSPLQVNTEAFF. As DNA, the CDR3 is TGTGCCAGCAGCCCTCTACAGGTCAACACTGAAGCTTTCTTT.

The J gene is TRBJ2-1, the V gene TRBV12-3 or TRBV12-4, with 9 positions matching TRBD1. V lost 6 bases, J lost 6 bases, and 9 bases stayed unmatched. CDR3 length equals 15 residues. This chain's CDR3 is CASRGGTGPSNEQFF. Here the CDR3 DNA reads TGTGCCAGCAGGGGCGGGACAGGGCCTTCCAATGAGCAGTTCTTC.

The V and J genes are TRBV6-6 and TRBJ2-7; possibly TRBD1 for D (6 bases). The V and J ends lost 5 bases and 6 bases respectively, with 20 bases between them. This CDR3 spans 15 amino acids. Germline CDR1 MNHNY, CDR2 SVGAGI (reference sequence). This chain's CDR3 is CASSPTGMGGLEQYF. The CDR3 DNA follows: TGTGCCAGCAGTCCAACAGGGATGGGCGGCCTCGAGCAGTACTTC.

This chain connects TRBV12-3 or TRBV12-4 to TRBJ2-7, with no clear D. This CDR3 is 14 amino acids long. V lost 6 bases to trimming and J lost 2 bases, with 14 bases between them. The CDR3 is CASRISGNTYEQYF. The CDR3 DNA sequence: TGTGCCAGCAGAATCTCGGGTAATACCTACGAGCAGTACTTC.

CDR3 residues: CSGEVSGSEAFF. Here the CDR3 DNA reads TGCAGCGGAGAAGTCTCAGGCAGTGAAGCTTTCTTT. The J gene is TRBJ1-1, the V gene TRBV29-1; no clear D. Per the germline V gene, CDR1 is SQVTM and CDR2 is ANQGSEA. Trimming stripped 7 bases from V and 7 bases from J, with 16 bases between. There are 12 residues in the CDR3.

V gene TRBV13 combines with J gene TRBJ2-7, with D perhaps matching TRBD1 (5 bases). Germline loops: CDR1 PRHDT, CDR2 FYEKMQ (reference sequence). Trimming stripped 2 bases from V and 6 bases from J, with 11 bases between. The CDR3 has 13 residues. The CDR3 loop reads CASSLFQGSEQYF. Written as DNA, the CDR3 is TGTGCCAGCAGCTTATTCCAGGGCTCCGAGCAGTACTTC.

This clonotype was picked up one time. The chain uses TRBV27 and TRBJ2-7; 7 bases map to TRBD1. Germline CDR1 is MNHEY and CDR2 is SMNVEV (reference sequence). Germline trimming cut 10 bases from V and 7 bases from J; bases unmatched to any gene: 10. The CDR3 has 12 amino acids. The chain's CDR3 is CATRTTGVEQYF. The CDR3 bases are TGTGCCACCAGAACTACAGGGGTGGAGCAGTACTTC.

The V and J genes are TRBV7-2 and TRBJ2-3; D ambiguous. This CDR3 has 13 residues. From germline, CDR1 is SGHTA and CDR2 FQGNSA. The ends were cut back, 5 bases at V and 4 bases at J, with 10 bases in the middle. The CDR3 spells CASSPSHPDTQYF. CDR3 nucleotides: TGTGCCAGCAGCCCAAGCCATCCAGATACGCAGTATTTT.

The gene calls are TRBV12-3 or TRBV12-4 and TRBJ2-7; TRBD1 is a possible D gene (6 bases). CDR3 length: 14 residues. V was clipped by 0 bases and J by 0 bases, with 6 bases between them. The CDR3 region is CASSLAGGSYEQYF. The DNA for the CDR3 is TGTGCCAGCAGTTTAGCAGGGGGCTCCTACGAGCAGTACTTC.

Here the CDR3 reads CAISPRDGQETQYF. CDR3 in DNA: TGTGCCATCAGTCCCCGGGACGGACAAGAGACCCAGTACTTC. The V gene is TRBV10-3, the J gene TRBJ2-5, with D perhaps assigned TRBD1 or TRBD2 (5 bases each). The germline CDR1 and CDR2 sequences are ENHRY and SYGVKD. With 5 bases removed from V and 2 bases from J, the gap between germline ends came to 12 bases. There are 14 residues in the CDR3.

The rearrangement joins TRBV24-1 to TRBJ2-1; 9 positions match TRBD2. Germline V CDR1 and CDR2: KGHDR, SFDVKD. V gave up 5 bases and J gave up 0 bases; unmatched junction bases: 4. The CDR3 extends over 16 amino acids. The CDR3 nucleotides read TGTGCCACCAGTGTGGAGCGGGGGGTCTCCTACAATGAGCAGTTCTTC. This translates into CATSVERGVSYNEQFF.

The chain carries TRBV24-1 and TRBJ1-2; D call uncertain. Germline CDR1 KGHDR, CDR2 SFDVKD. CDR3 length: 13 amino acids. V gave up 7 bases and J gave up 4 bases, with 12 bases separating them. CDR3 loop: CATSIGRFYGYTF. CDR3 in DNA: TGTGCCACCAGCATTGGACGGTTCTATGGCTACACCTTC.

The rearrangement uses TRBV3-1 and TRBJ1-2; D gene ambiguous. The CDR3 consists of 12 residues. Germline V gives CDR1 LGHDT, CDR2 YNNKEL (reference sequence). Trimming stripped 1 base from V and 7 bases from J, with 7 bases between. For the CDR3, the DNA is TGTGCCAGCAGCCAAGGAGGTGGTGGCTACACCTTC. Its translation is CASSQGGGGYTF.

The genes are TRBV30 and TRBJ2-7; D remains unclear. This CDR3 has 12 residues. Germline V gene sequence: CDR1 GTSNPN, CDR2 SVGIG (reference sequence). V lost 7 bases and J 0 bases, leaving 10 bases between the germline ends. The CDR3 region is CAFTQSSYEQYF. The CDR3 DNA follows: TGTGCCTTTACACAGAGCTCCTACGAGCAGTACTTC.

The chain uses TRBV5-4 and TRBJ2-3; tentative D call: TRBD1 (5 bases). The CDR3 runs 18 residues. The ends were cut back, 0 bases at V and 0 bases at J, with 17 bases in the middle. The germline gives CDR1 SGHNT, CDR2 YYREEE (reference sequence). The CDR3 is CASSLARVSRSSTDTQYF. CDR3 bases: TGTGCCAGCAGCTTGGCCAGGGTTTCGAGATCTAGCACAGATACGCAGTATTTT.

The chain combines TRBV7-2 with TRBJ2-1, with D possibly TRBD1 on 6 matching bases. The germline CDR1 and CDR2 sequences are SGHTA and FQGNSA. V lost 5 bases to trimming and J lost 7 bases, with 24 bases between them. This CDR3 contains 17 residues. The CDR3 spells CASSHISTGILGNEQFF. As DNA, the CDR3 is TGTGCCAGCAGCCACATCAGCACAGGGATCTTGGGTAATGAGCAGTTCTTC. The variable domain in full, completed from reference TRBV7-2 and TRBJ2-1, reads GAGVSQSPSNKVTEKGKDVELRCDPISGHTALYWYRQSLGQGLEFLIYFQGNSAPDKSGLPSDRFSAERTGGSVSTLTIQRTQQEDSAVYLCASSHISTGILGNEQFFGPGTRLTVL.

The V and J genes are TRBV9 and TRBJ2-2, with D perhaps TRBD1 (6 bases). The CDR3 is 16 amino acids. The V and J ends lost 2 bases and 6 bases respectively, with 17 bases between them. The germline CDR1 and CDR2 sequences are SGDLS and YYNGEE. The DNA of the CDR3 is TGTGCCAGCAGCGTTTTTACCTCTGGGGGCTCCGGGGAGCTGTTTTTT. It translates to CASSVFTSGGSGELFF.